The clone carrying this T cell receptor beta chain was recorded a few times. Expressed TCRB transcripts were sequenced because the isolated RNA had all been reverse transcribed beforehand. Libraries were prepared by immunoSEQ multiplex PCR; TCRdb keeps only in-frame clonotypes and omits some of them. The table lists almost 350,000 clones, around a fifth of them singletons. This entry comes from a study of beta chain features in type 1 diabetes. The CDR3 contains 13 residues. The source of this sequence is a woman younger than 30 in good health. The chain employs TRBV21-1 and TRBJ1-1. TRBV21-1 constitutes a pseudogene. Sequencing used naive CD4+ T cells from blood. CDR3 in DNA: TGTGCCAGCAGCAAAGAGGAGACCGGGGAAGCTTTCTTT. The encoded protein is CASSKEETGEAFF.